Sequencing of this T cell receptor (beta chain) was carried out in a study of response to subunit inactivated influenza vaccine. The CDR3 has 15 amino acids. In germline, CDR1 is MGHRA, CDR2 YSYEKL. V was trimmed by 1 base and J by 4 bases, leaving 11 bases between them. Findings and limits, study-wide: Authors suggested that a seasonal influenza vaccination recruits few new T cells each time.

TCRdb redid the calling of the RT-PCR reads with MiXCR, one entry per CDR3 protein. Here the sample spans about 530,000 distinct CDR3 sequences, about an eighth being singletons. For this clonotype: Its target is unknown.

The sequence was obtained from a middle-aged man who received an inactivated influenza vaccine. Material: PBMCs from blood, obtained on the day of vaccination. The chain links TRBV4-1 to TRBJ2-4; D may match TRBD1 or TRBD2 (6 bases each). The CDR3, as DNA: TGCGCCAGCAGCCAAGCCGGGGGCGTAAAAAACATTCAGTACTTC. Translated, it gives CASSQAGGVKNIQYF.